This TCR beta chain came from a study of shared clonotypes between healthy human individuals. Study-level findings and limits: Compared with memory subsets, naive subsets generally had larger estimated richness.

Comments on this clone: The antigen remains unidentified.

Germline values: CDR1 SGHAT, CDR2 FQNNGV. This CDR3 is built from 13 residues. Trimming took 6 bases from V and 5 from J, leaving 14 bases between them. Genomic DNA belonging to each subset was distributed in equal measure over several immunoSEQ plates. Some clones are missing from TCRdb's copy, which holds only in-frame ones; the method was immunoSEQ multiplex PCR. The table records approximately 2.5 million clones, roughly 92% of them present only once. The sequence was obtained from a man aged 18-30 years in good health. Sequenced: naive CD4+ T cells sorted from blood. Specified subset: CD45RA+ positively selected. This chain joins TRBV11-2 and TRBJ2-7; the D gene is possibly TRBD2 (6 bases). The CDR3 loop reads CASRQISSDEQYF. CDR3 nucleotides: TGTGCCAGCAGACAGATCTCTAGCGACGAGCAGTACTTC.